This TCR beta chain comes out of a study of blood T cell repertoires in COVID-19. Overall study context: T cells, B-cell-depleted T cells, or PBMCs provided the cDNA or gDNA that served as material.

CDR3 size: 14 residues. V was clipped by 5 bases and J by 3 bases; unmatched bases: 2. The germline gives CDR1 MRHNA, CDR2 SNTAGT. In the original analysis: Using reference gene primer amplification, nucleated cell counts were estimated. Method: immunoSEQ multiplex PCR; TCRdb's copy keeps in-frame clones and lacks some. V, J and clone size are taken as reported in that table, and D and trimming were inferred from the DNA itself. The data hold about 130,000 clones, with about 72% observed a single time. Material for sequencing was peripheral blood. The sequence was collected from a man between 60 and 75 years old who had recovered from COVID-19. V is TRBV6-4 and J is TRBJ2-3, with 10 nucleotides matching TRBD1. The CDR3 sequence: CASSPGQGTDTQYF. The CDR3 DNA reads TGTGCCAGCAGTCCGGGACAGGGGACAGATACGCAGTATTTT.